This T cell receptor (beta chain) was sequenced during a study of PD-1 blockade in classical Hodgkin lymphoma. No patient escaped relapse after autologous stem cell transplantation, and brentuximab vedotin exposure varied. Patients showed best responses of complete response, partial response or progressive disease. Sequenced by immunoSEQ multiplex PCR; TCRdb stores in-frame clones only, minus some. The repertoire holds about 94,000 clones, with approximately 89% as singletons. Germline V CDR1 and CDR2: DFQATT, SNEGSKA (reference sequence). The CDR3 is made up of 10 amino acids. Trimming stripped 3 bases from V and 6 bases from J, with 4 bases between.

The receptor's source is a human donor with classical Hodgkin lymphoma. The chain carries TRBV20-1 and TRBJ2-3; D not certain. The sample here was peripheral blood mononuclear cells (PBMCs), taken before the second cycle of nivolumab. The DNA of the CDR3 is TGCAGTGCTAGTTACGATACGCAGTATTTT. Its protein is CSASYDTQYF.